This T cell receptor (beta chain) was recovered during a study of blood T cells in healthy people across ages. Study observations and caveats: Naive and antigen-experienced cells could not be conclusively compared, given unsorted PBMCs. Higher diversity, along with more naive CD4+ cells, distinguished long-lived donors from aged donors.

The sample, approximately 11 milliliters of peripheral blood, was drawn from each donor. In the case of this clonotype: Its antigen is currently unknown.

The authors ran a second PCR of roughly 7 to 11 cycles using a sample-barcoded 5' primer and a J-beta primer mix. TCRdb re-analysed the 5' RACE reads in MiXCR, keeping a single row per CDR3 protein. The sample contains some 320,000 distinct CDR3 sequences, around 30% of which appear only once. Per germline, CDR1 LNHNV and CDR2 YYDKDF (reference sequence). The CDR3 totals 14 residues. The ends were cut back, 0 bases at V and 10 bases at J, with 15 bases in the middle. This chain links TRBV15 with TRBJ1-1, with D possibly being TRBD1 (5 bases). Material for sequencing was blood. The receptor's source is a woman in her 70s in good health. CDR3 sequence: CATSRDAVLGGAFF. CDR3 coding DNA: TGTGCCACCAGCAGAGACGCGGTGTTGGGGGGAGCTTTCTTT.